Sequencing of this T cell receptor (beta chain) was carried out in a study of blood T cell repertoires in COVID-19. Background on the study: Samples came from the United States, Italy and Spain, spanning acute and convalescent COVID-19. Sources were T cells, B-cell-depleted T cells, or PBMCs; the material itself was cDNA or gDNA.

V dropped 1 base and J dropped 10 bases, with 14 bases sitting between them. The CDR3 loop spans 15 amino acids. The germline V gene has CDR1 KGHSH and CDR2 LQKENI. Methods used by the authors: Estimated nucleated cell counts came from reference gene primer amplification. Profiling relied on immunoSEQ multiplex PCR, and the TCRdb table lists in-frame clones only, not all of them. D and trimming were read from the DNA, whereas the V and J calls and clone size are those reported in that table. This table has over 90,000 clones, nearly 90% appearing once. The origin of this receptor is a man aged 50-59 years with active COVID-19. Sequenced sample: peripheral blood. This rearrangement joins TRBV18 to TRBJ1-6, with a possible D match to TRBD1 (5 bases). CDR3 sequence (DNA): TGTGCCAGCTCACCACAACGGGACTCAGGGTCACCCCTCCACTTT. Translated, it gives CASSPQRDSGSPLHF.